One sample yielded the 25 T cell receptor beta chains listed below, sequenced in a study of patients and donors after allogeneic stem cell transplantation. MiXCR, run by TCRdb on the RT-PCR reads, gives a single entry per CDR3 protein. This sample has 100,000 to 130,000 distinct CDR3 sequences, with about a third found just once. Sequenced material: blood, either unsorted or a sorted T cell fraction (not recorded which). These receptors all stem from a human donor who was either an allogeneic HSCT recipient or a stem cell or donor lymphocyte infusion donor (not recorded which). It is not recorded whose cells these are; they may come from a transplant donor.

The chain uses TRBV20-1 and TRBJ2-7, with D maybe TRBD2 (6 bases). With 3 bases removed from V and 4 bases from J, the gap between germline ends came to 10 bases. Germline CDR1 DFQATT, CDR2 SNEGSKA (reference sequence). The CDR3 runs to 12 residues. The CDR3 DNA follows: TGCAGTGCTAGCGGGAGAGGGTACGAGCAGTACTTC. Translation: CSASGRGYEQYF.

The rearrangement uses TRBV7-2 and TRBJ2-1, with D possibly TRBD2 on 5 matching bases. Trimming stripped 1 base from V and 3 bases from J, with 19 bases between. Germline loops: CDR1 SGHTA, CDR2 FQGNSA. This CDR3 region has 18 residues. CDR3 sequence: CASSLVLLASQHYNEQFF. As DNA, the CDR3 is TGTGCCAGCAGCTTAGTATTGTTGGCTAGCCAACACTACAATGAGCAGTTCTTC. Drawing the rest from reference TRBV7-2 and TRBJ2-1, the complete variable domain is GAGVSQSPSNKVTEKGKDVELRCDPISGHTALYWYRQSLGQGLEFLIYFQGNSAPDKSGLPSDRFSAERTGGSVSTLTIQRTQQEDSAVYLCASSLVLLASQHYNEQFFGPGTRLTVL.

This clonotype has a handful of counts. The chain combines TRBV15 with TRBJ2-3; D is ambiguous. The germline gives CDR1 LNHNV, CDR2 YYDKDF (reference sequence). With 0 bases removed from V and 2 bases from J, the gap between germline ends came to 15 bases. The CDR3 has 17 amino acids. The CDR3 loop reads CATSRDFGQANTDTQYF. The DNA for the CDR3 is TGTGCCACCAGCAGAGATTTTGGGCAGGCTAACACAGATACGCAGTATTTT.

The CDR3 sequence is CASSLGLDRGGEKLFF. As DNA, the CDR3 is TGTGCCAGCAGTTTAGGCCTCGATCGCGGGGGGGAAAAACTGTTTTTT. This chain joins TRBV12-3 or TRBV12-4 and TRBJ1-4; D is possibly TRBD1 (5 bases). The CDR3 totals 16 residues. Trimming cost V 1 base and J 8 bases, with 17 bases left between them.

This clonotype was counted a few times. J is TRBJ2-2 and V is TRBV7-9, with 7 bases lining up with TRBD2. CDR1 is SEHNR, CDR2 FQNEAQ, per germline (reference sequence). J gave up 3 bases and V 2 bases, and 9 bases lay outside the gene matches. There are 17 residues in the CDR3. CDR3 in DNA: TGTGCCAGCAGCTTAAACCGGGAGGCGGGAGACACCGGGGAGCTGTTTTTT. It specifies CASSLNREAGDTGELFF.

The chain links TRBV20-1 to TRBJ2-2, with 11 bases identical to TRBD2. There are 12 residues in the CDR3. Germline V gives CDR1 DFQATT, CDR2 SNEGSKA (reference sequence). V lost 6 bases and J lost 7; bases outside the gene matches: 1. The CDR3 loop is CSATSGGGELFF. CDR3 nucleotides: TGCAGTGCAACTAGCGGGGGCGGGGAGCTGTTTTTT.

The rearrangement uses TRBV7-2 and TRBJ2-5; the match to TRBD2 covers 7 bases. Trimming at V came to 3 bases and at J to 5 bases, leaving 6 bases not matched to a gene. Germline V CDR1 and CDR2: SGHTA, FQGNSA. The CDR3 consists of 14 residues. The CDR3 is CASSFGGSGETQYF. CDR3 in DNA: TGTGCCAGCAGCTTCGGCGGGAGTGGTGAGACCCAGTACTTC.

This chain uses TRBV27 with TRBJ2-7, with D possibly TRBD2 on 5 matching bases. Germline CDR1 MNHEY, CDR2 SMNVEV (reference sequence). V lost 3 bases and J lost 2, with 14 bases in between. The CDR3 loop spans 15 amino acids. CDR3 DNA sequence: TGTGCCAGCAGTTTCCGGGAAGCAACCACCTACGAGCAGTACTTC. Protein: CASSFREATTYEQYF.

The CDR3 nucleotides are TGTGCCAGCAGCTTAAGCAGCTATGGCTACACCTTC. It codes for CASSLSSYGYTF. V and J are TRBV7-8 and TRBJ1-2; D is ambiguous. Looked up from germline, CDR1 is SGHVS and CDR2 is FQNEAQ. The CDR3 has 12 amino acids. With 2 bases removed from V and 4 bases from J, the gap between germline ends came to 5 bases.

In its sample, this clonotype was seen a few times. The chain employs TRBV7-2 and TRBJ2-3; 11 bases are a match to TRBD2. Germline loops: CDR1 SGHTA, CDR2 FQGNSA. CDR3 length: 14 amino acids. With 5 bases clipped from V and 5 bases from J, the junction kept 3 bases outside the gene matches. CDR3 protein: CASSAGLAGDTQYF. The CDR3, as DNA: TGTGCCAGCAGCGCAGGACTAGCGGGAGATACGCAGTATTTT.

Concerning this clonotype: This may stem from a read error, because a much larger clone lies one nucleotide away. V and J are TRBV21-1 and TRBJ1-1. TRBV21-1 is annotated as a pseudogene. The CDR3 covers 14 residues. CDR3 loop: CASSKHLVHTEAIF. CDR3 DNA sequence: TGTGCCAGCAGCAAACACCTCGTGCACACTGAAGCTATCTTT.

The J gene is TRBJ1-6, the V gene TRBV28; D unclear. The CDR3 covers 12 residues. V shed 8 bases and J shed 8 bases, with 10 bases lying between them. Germline assignment: CDR1 MDHEN and CDR2 SYDVKM. CDR3 DNA sequence: TGTGCCAGCCAGGTCAATTATTCACCCCTCCACTTT. Amino acid sequence: CASQVNYSPLHF.

In its sample, this clonotype was seen a few times. This sequence joins TRBV7-8 and TRBJ1-2; D unresolved. This CDR3 is 13 amino acids long. Trimming stripped 8 bases from V and 0 bases from J, with 10 bases between. Germline CDR1 reads SGHVS; CDR2 reads FQNEAQ. CDR3 in DNA: TGTGCCAGCCGCCGCGGGCCTAACTATGGCTACACCTTC. Its protein is CASRRGPNYGYTF.

The genes are TRBV27 and TRBJ2-7; 7 bases are a match to TRBD2. Germline V gene data show CDR1 as MNHEY and CDR2 as SMNVEV (reference sequence). V trimming: 3 bases; J trimming: 2 bases; junction bases outside the gene matches: 4. There are 14 residues in the CDR3. The CDR3 sequence: CASSFAGEAYEQYF. CDR3 coding DNA: TGTGCCAGCAGTTTTGCGGGAGAGGCCTACGAGCAGTACTTC.

This clonotype was detected ten times or more. The V gene is TRBV12-3 or TRBV12-4, the J gene TRBJ1-5; possible D gene TRBD1, 5 bases. The CDR3 sequence is 15 residues long. Trimming removed 5 bases at V and 4 bases at J, with 15 bases between. CDR3 coding DNA: TGTGCCAGCAGTCCCAGGGTCAGGGCTAATCAGCCCCAGCATTTT. Its translation: CASSPRVRANQPQHF.

This clonotype showed up just a few times. The chain has TRBV27 and TRBJ1-5, with 7 bases matching TRBD1. The CDR3 has 15 amino acids. V lost 6 bases and J lost 3; bases outside the gene matches: 8. The germline gives CDR1 MNHEY, CDR2 SMNVEV (reference sequence). The CDR3 is CASSAAGGFNQPQHF. The CDR3 DNA sequence: TGTGCCAGCAGCGCGGCAGGGGGATTCAATCAGCCCCAGCATTTT.

Notes on this clonotype: One end of the junction fails to match germline, which may point to a read error. The V gene is TRBV14, the J gene TRBJ2-2; 10 bases are a match to TRBD2. Germline V gives CDR1 SGHDN, CDR2 FVKESK. The CDR3 is made up of 18 amino acids. The CDR3 loop is CASSQDHLGLAKTGELFF. CDR3 nucleotide sequence: TGTGCCAGCAGCCAAGATCATTTGGGACTAGCGAAAACCGGGGAGCTGTTTTTT. Filled out from reference TRBV14 and TRBJ2-2, the complete variable domain reads EAGVTQFPSHSVIEKGQTVTLRCDPISGHDNLYWYRRVMGKEIKFLLHFVKESKQDESGMPNNRFLAERTGGTYSTLKVQPAELEDSGVYFCASSQDHLGLAKTGELFFGEGSRLTVL.

V gene TRBV6-6 combines with J gene TRBJ2-2; tentative D call: TRBD1 (6 bases). CDR3 size: 13 residues. CDR1 MNHNY and CDR2 SVGAGI come from the germline V gene (reference sequence). Trimming left V 10 bases short and J 4 bases short, with 13 bases between. As DNA, the CDR3 is TGTGCCAATGCGGACAGACCCACCGGGGAGCTGTTTTTT. Amino acids: CANADRPTGELFF.

The chain combines TRBV10-3 with TRBJ2-5, with D unresolved. Germline V CDR1 and CDR2: ENHRY, SYGVKD. V was cut by 10 bases and J by 1 base, with 10 bases left in between. The CDR3 consists of 12 residues. The CDR3 loop reads CATSGAQETQYF. The CDR3 DNA is TGTGCCACCTCGGGTGCCCAAGAGACCCAGTACTTC.

The chain carries TRBV5-6 and TRBJ2-3; D unresolved. V shed 4 bases and J shed 4 bases, with 16 bases lying between them. In germline, CDR1 is SGHDT, CDR2 YYEEEE. The CDR3 sequence is 15 residues long. CDR3: CASSDQTWLADTQYF. Here the CDR3 DNA reads TGTGCCAGCAGCGACCAAACGTGGTTAGCAGATACGCAGTATTTT.

The V gene is TRBV18, the J gene TRBJ2-2, with 8 bases that match TRBD1. The CDR3 contains 15 residues. Looked up from germline, CDR1 is KGHSH and CDR2 is LQKENI. Unmatched junction bases numbered 4, after V lost 5 bases and J lost 2 bases. The CDR3 DNA is TGTGCCAGCTCAAAGGGACAGGCCAACACCGGGGAGCTGTTTTTT. Translation gives CASSKGQANTGELFF.

The rearrangement joins TRBV10-3 to TRBJ2-2, with D perhaps TRBD1 (6 bases). The V end lost 8 bases, the J end lost 0 bases, and 19 bases lay between the germline ends. The CDR3 spans 17 residues. Germline V gives CDR1 ENHRY, CDR2 SYGVKD. This CDR3 is CAILASPGQANTGELFF. CDR3 in DNA: TGTGCCATCCTTGCCTCTCCGGGACAAGCGAACACCGGGGAGCTGTTTTTT.

The gene calls are TRBV12-3 or TRBV12-4 and TRBJ1-6; the D is unclear. The CDR3 covers 14 residues. V was cut by 1 base and J by 6 bases, with 7 bases left in between. The CDR3 spells CASSLVDGNSPLHF. The CDR3 DNA sequence: TGTGCCAGCAGTTTAGTTGACGGTAATTCACCCCTCCACTTT.

This clonotype occurred a few times. The chain joins TRBV6-2 or TRBV6-3 to TRBJ2-1; 10 bases match TRBD2. V was clipped by 6 bases and J by 2 bases; unmatched bases: 13. Germline loops: CDR1 MNHEY, CDR2 SVGEGT. The CDR3 is 18 amino acids. CDR3 bases: TGTGCCAGCAGGCCGCTAGCGGGAGTAGGGAGAACCTACAATGAGCAGTTCTTC. This gives the protein CASRPLAGVGRTYNEQFF.

This clonotype was seen ten or more times. The chain employs TRBV29-1 and TRBJ2-7; no definite D call. Germline V gene sequence: CDR1 SQVTM, CDR2 ANQGSEA. This CDR3 comprises 12 residues. The V gene lost 4 bases and the J gene lost 5 bases, with 12 bases spanning the gap. CDR3 sequence (DNA): TGCAGCGTTGTCCTCTTGAAGGACGAGCAGTACTTC. Amino acid sequence: CSVVLLKDEQYF.